A selection of T cell receptor beta chains follows, all from one sample in a study of beta chain features in type 1 diabetes. Only in-frame clones appear in the TCRdb table, and some are missing; sequencing was by immunoSEQ multiplex PCR. The top ten clones hold 0.72% of a sample with about 40,000 clones, roughly 50% of them seen once. Sequencing was performed on central memory CD4+ T cells from blood. All receptors derive from a young woman in good health. Each CDR3 is given with its conserved first and last residue. D genes are given only for firm matches. Some rows mark clone size as missing; the rest say once, few, many or name a class of expanded clone.

abundance	v_gene	d_gene	j_gene	CDR3nt	CDR3aa
few	TRBV5-1	.	TRBJ2-3	TGCGCCAGCAGCTTGGCTGGCCAAATCCCAGATACGCAGTATTTT	CASSLAGQIPDTQYF
.	TRBV7-3	TRBD1	TRBJ2-6	TGTGCCAGCAGCCCGCAACAGGGGGCGGAATTCTCTGGGGCCAACGTCCTGACTTTC	CASSPQQGAEFSGANVLTF
.	TRBV29-1	.	TRBJ1-5	TGCAGCGTGGAACAGGGACTGGGTAATCAGCCCCAGCATTTT	CSVEQGLGNQPQHF
once	TRBV5-1	.	TRBJ2-3	TGCGCCAGCAGCTTGTTTTTTGAGGCTTCTAGCACAGATACGCAGTATTTT	CASSLFFEASSTDTQYF
.	TRBV5-4	TRBD2	TRBJ2-2	TGTGCCAGCAGCCAAGGTGGCGCTAGCGGGAACACCGGGGAGCTGTTTTTT	CASSQGGASGNTGELFF
.	TRBV4-1	.	TRBJ1-6	TGCGCCAGCAGAGAGACTTGGACAGATTCACCCCTCCACTTT	CASRETWTDSPLHF
.	TRBV2	.	TRBJ1-1	TGTGCCAGCACGGGTATTGTCACTGAAGCTTTCTTT	CASTGIVTEAFF
.	TRBV6-5	TRBD1	TRBJ1-3	TGTGCCAGCAGTTTTAAACAGGGGAACACCATATATTTT	CASSFKQGNTIYF
few	TRBV6-5	.	TRBJ1-1	TGTGCCAGCAGCGTAGTGAGTGGGAACACTGAAGCTTTCTTT	CASSVVSGNTEAFF
.	TRBV10-3	TRBD2	TRBJ2-3	TGTGCCATCAGTGAGTCGCCGGGAGGCCCCACAGATACGCAGTATTTT	CAISESPGGPTDTQYF
.	TRBV25-1	TRBD2	TRBJ2-7	TGTGCCAGCAGTATGACTAGCGGATACGAGCAGTACTTC	CASSMTSGYEQYF
.	TRBV30	TRBD1	TRBJ2-2	TGTGCCTGGAGTAGTGGACAGGGCGACACCGGGGAGCTGTTTTTT	CAWSSGQGDTGELFF
few	TRBV6-6	.	TRBJ2-5	TGTGCCAGCAGTTACCTGCCCCAGGCTACTGGAGAGACCCAGTACTTC	CASSYLPQATGETQYF
once	TRBV11-2	.	TRBJ2-1	TGTGCCAGCAGCTTAGATACGGGGGTCAATGAGCAGTTCTTC	CASSLDTGVNEQFF
few	TRBV7-9	TRBD1	TRBJ2-4	TGTGCCAGCAGCGCCTTACAGGGGAGCGGCGCCAAAAACATTCAGTACTTC	CASSALQGSGAKNIQYF
.	TRBV9	TRBD1	TRBJ1-1	TGTGCCAGCAGCGCGATAGGACAGGGTGATGCTGAAGCTTTCTTT	CASSAIGQGDAEAFF
.	TRBV6-1	TRBD1	TRBJ2-7	TGTGCCAGCAGTAAAGGGACAGGGATTCCCCGCGTTTTCTACGAGCAGTACTTC	CASSKGTGIPRVFYEQYF
.	TRBV5-6	TRBD2	TRBJ2-6	TGTGCCAGCAGTCCCAGGGCGCGGGGGAACGGGGCCAACGTCCTGACTTTC	CASSPRARGNGANVLTF
.	TRBV11-2	.	TRBJ2-5	TGTGCCAGCAGCCCCTCGGGCCGGCAAGGGGCCCAGTACTTC	CASSPSGRQGAQYF
.	TRBV28	.	TRBJ1-2	TGTGCCAGCACCATCCGGGGGGGGGATGGCACCTTC	CASTIRGGDGTF
few	TRBV5-1	TRBD2	TRBJ2-2	TGCGCCAGCAGCCTACTAGCGGGAGGGCCGATCGGGGAGCTGTTTTTT	CASSLLAGGPIGELFF
few	TRBV7-3	.	TRBJ2-3	TGTGCCAGCAGCTTCACAGGTGGTAGGACAGATACGCAGTATTTT	CASSFTGGRTDTQYF
.	TRBV7-2	.	TRBJ2-5	TGTGCCAGCAGCTTTGACACAGCACAAGAGACCCAGTACTTC	CASSFDTAQETQYF
.	TRBV18	.	TRBJ2-7	TGTGCCAGCTCACCAGGTCAGGGGATCCCCTACGAGCAGTACTTC	CASSPGQGIPYEQYF
few	TRBV5-4	.	TRBJ2-4	TGTGCCAGCAGCGGGGGCGATGTGGCCAAAAACATTCAGTACTTC	CASSGGDVAKNIQYF
few	TRBV30	.	TRBJ1-1	TGTGCCTGGAGTGTACTCGGCACTGAAGCTTTCTTT	CAWSVLGTEAFF
once	TRBV7-9	TRBD2	TRBJ2-1	TGTGCCAGCAGCCCCCGCGGGAGCGCCTACAATGAGCAGTTCTTC	CASSPRGSAYNEQFF
once	TRBV5-4	.	TRBJ1-2	TGTGCCAGCAGCGCGGGTGGCAGGGGCTATGGCTACACCTTC	CASSAGGRGYGYTF
.	TRBV7-9	TRBD2	TRBJ2-1	TGTGCCAGCAGCTTCCTGGGACTAGCGAGCAATGAGCAGTTCTTC	CASSFLGLASNEQFF
.	TRBV18	TRBD1	TRBJ1-1	TGTGCCAGCTCACCCAGGGGGGCGACAGGCGGGCAAGTAGCTTTCTTT	CASSPRGATGGQVAFF
few	TRBV6-1	.	TRBJ2-7	TGTGCCAGCAGAACAGGGTCGGGAGAGCAGTACTTC	CASRTGSGEQYF
few	TRBV18	.	TRBJ1-1	TGTGCCAGCTCTCTGAATGGCCCTTCGAACACTGAAGCTTTCTTT	CASSLNGPSNTEAFF
.	TRBV30	.	TRBJ1-2	TGTGCCTGGGGCACAAAGGCGGCCCGCTATGGCTACACCTTC	CAWGTKAARYGYTF
.	TRBV7-6	TRBD1	TRBJ2-7	TGTGCCAGCAGCCCTCGACAGGGGGGGTACGAGCAGTACTTC	CASSPRQGGYEQYF
.	TRBV5-1	.	TRBJ1-2	TGCGCCAGCAGCTTGGAAGGGCAGGGGTCAGGTGGCTACACCTTC	CASSLEGQGSGGYTF
.	TRBV7-2	TRBD1	TRBJ2-2	TGTGCCAGCAGCTCGAGCCACAGGGGGAGATGGGACACCGGGGAGCTGTTTTTT	CASSSSHRGRWDTGELFF
.	TRBV5-1	TRBD2	TRBJ2-5	TGCGCCAGCAGCGATCCTAGCGGGGGGGCCCGCCGGGAGTACTTC	CASSDPSGGARREYF
.	TRBV28	TRBD2	TRBJ2-1	TGTGCCAGCAGTTCCGCCCGGACTAGCGGGAGGGGCGGGGGCGAGCAGTTCTTC	CASSSARTSGRGGGEQFF
few	TRBV6-5	TRBD1	TRBJ1-1	TGTGCCAGCAGGCGGACAGGGACTGAAGCTTTCTTT	CASRRTGTEAFF
.	TRBV9	TRBD2	TRBJ2-3	TGTGCCAGCAGCGTAGCTAGCGGGACGACAGATACGCAGTATTTT	CASSVASGTTDTQYF
few	TRBV5-4	TRBD2	TRBJ2-2	TGTGCCAGCAGCTCGATAGCGGGAGGGCAGGGCGGGGAGCTGTTTTTT	CASSSIAGGQGGELFF
.	TRBV6-6	.	TRBJ1-4	TGTGCCAGCAGTTACTCGACCGGGGATAATGAAAAACTGTTTTTT	CASSYSTGDNEKLFF
few	TRBV7-9	.	TRBJ2-2	TGTGCCAGCAGCAGGGGACAGAACACCGGGGAGCTGTTTTTT	CASSRGQNTGELFF
.	TRBV5-1	TRBD1	TRBJ1-2	TGCGCCAGCAGCACTCACGCGGGACAGGCCTCTCTTAACTATGGCTACACCTTC	CASSTHAGQASLNYGYTF
few	TRBV7-8	TRBD1	TRBJ2-1	TGTGCCAGCAGCCAACTGGGGGGACAGGGCCACAATGAGCAGTTCTTC	CASSQLGGQGHNEQFF